Listed here are 23 T cell receptor beta chains from one sample, sequenced in a study of blood T cell repertoires in COVID-19. The table came from immunoSEQ multiplex PCR; TCRdb's copy has only in-frame clones and leaves some out. The sample shows more than 100,000 clones, 84% of them seen only once. The sequencing sample was made of peripheral blood. These receptors were collected from a woman older than 75 with acute or convalescent COVID-19.

The chain carries TRBV7-8 and TRBJ2-1, with 10 nucleotides matching TRBD2. CDR3 size: 17 residues. Germline CDR1 is SGHVS and CDR2 is FQNEAQ. The V gene end was trimmed by 2 bases and the J gene end by 7 bases; junction bases not matched to a gene: 11. CDR3 bases: TGTGCCAGCAGCTTACCCCAAGGAGCGGGGGGGCCTAATGAGCAGTTCTTC. It specifies CASSLPQGAGGPNEQFF.

The chain has TRBV9 and TRBJ1-4; TRBD1 matches 7 bases. This CDR3 comprises 14 residues. From germline, CDR1 is SGDLS and CDR2 YYNGEE. Trimming took 3 bases from V and 4 from J; bases not matched to a gene: 3. CDR3 amino acids: CASSEQGLNEKLFF. The CDR3 DNA is TGTGCCAGCAGCGAACAGGGGCTTAATGAAAAACTGTTTTTT.

The table lists this clone with a count of one. This chain uses TRBV11-3 with TRBJ2-3, with TRBD2 identical over 13 bases. Looked up from germline, CDR1 is SGHNT and CDR2 is YENEEA. The CDR3 sequence is 15 residues long. V trimming: 5 bases; J trimming: 13 bases; junction bases outside the gene matches: 12. The CDR3 coding sequence is TGTGCCAGCAGCCCCGGCGGACTAGCGGGGGAAGAGGAGTATTTT. Its protein is CASSPGGLAGEEEYF.

The V gene is TRBV5-1, the J gene TRBJ1-1; D possibly corresponds to TRBD1 (5 bases). Trimming took off 4 bases at V and 0 bases at J, with 16 bases between the two ends. Per the germline V gene, CDR1 is SGHRS and CDR2 is YFSETQ. This CDR3 has 16 amino acids. CDR3 DNA: TGCGCCAGCAGCCTCGGGGGGACCGATTTGAACACTGAAGCTTTCTTT. Its protein is CASSLGGTDLNTEAFF.

This chain joins TRBV19 and TRBJ2-2; 9 bases are shared with TRBD2. Germline trimming cut 10 bases from V and 3 bases from J; bases unmatched to any gene: 6. The CDR3 has 14 amino acids. Germline V gene sequence: CDR1 LNHDA, CDR2 SQIVND (reference sequence). Here the CDR3 reads CATRRTSDTGELFF. CDR3 coding DNA: TGTGCCACCAGACGGACTAGCGACACCGGGGAGCTGTTTTTT.

This chain connects TRBV30 to TRBJ2-3; TRBD1 is a possible D gene (5 bases). This CDR3 is built from 11 residues. Germline V lookup: CDR1 GTSNPN, CDR2 SVGIG (reference sequence). V lost 1 base, J lost 6 bases, and 5 bases lay in between. In nucleotides, the CDR3 is TGTGCCTGGAGTGAGGGGGATACGCAGTATTTT. Translated, it gives CAWSEGDTQYF.

The chain combines TRBV5-4 with TRBJ1-2; 7 bases are a match to TRBD1. Germline-derived CDR1 and CDR2 are SGHNT and YYREEE (reference sequence). The ends lost 3 bases at V and 2 bases at J; junction bases unmatched: 13. CDR3 length: 17 amino acids. CDR3 sequence reads: CASSSRRGNSINYGYTF. DNA of the CDR3: TGTGCCAGCAGCTCTCGCAGGGGGAACTCAATCAACTATGGCTACACCTTC.

The rearrangement uses TRBV7-6 and TRBJ2-5, with TRBD1 matching 9 bases. The CDR3 runs 16 residues. Germline V CDR1 and CDR2: SGHVS, FNYEAQ. V shed 5 bases and J 5 bases; nucleotides not matched to a gene: 12. The CDR3 reads CASSKKQGAKRETQYF. The CDR3, as DNA: TGTGCCAGCAGCAAAAAACAGGGGGCGAAAAGGGAGACCCAGTACTTC.

V is TRBV10-3 and J is TRBJ1-3, with D possibly being TRBD1 (6 bases). The CDR3 runs to 15 residues. Germline V gene sequence: CDR1 ENHRY, CDR2 SYGVKD. V gave up 8 bases and J gave up 0 bases, with 14 bases separating them. The CDR3 reads CAISPGGLSGNTIYF. Written as DNA, the CDR3 is TGTGCCATCTCCCCCGGGGGGCTCTCTGGAAACACCATATATTTT.

This chain connects TRBV29-1 to TRBJ1-2; the D is unclear. The V end was cut by 3 bases, the J end by 3 bases, with 8 bases between. CDR1 and CDR2 (germline): SQVTM, ANQGSEA. The CDR3 consists of 12 residues. The CDR3 loop reads CSVDRFDYGYTF. CDR3 DNA: TGCAGCGTTGACAGGTTCGACTATGGCTACACCTTC.

This clone appeared once. The V and J genes are TRBV6-1 and TRBJ1-4; the D gene is possibly TRBD1 (5 bases). The germline V gene encodes CDR1 MNHNS and CDR2 SASEGT. This CDR3 comprises 17 residues. The ends were cut back, 2 bases at V and 4 bases at J, with 17 bases in the middle. The CDR3 DNA sequence: TGTGCCAGCAGTGAAAGGGAAAGGGGCAGGAGTAATGAAAAACTGTTTTTT. Its translation is CASSERERGRSNEKLFF.

Comments on this clone: Germline is not matched at one junction end, which may reflect a read error. The CDR3 region is CASSEGGHLQETQYF. The CDR3 nucleotides read TGTGCCAGCAGCGAAGGGGGACACCTCCAAGAGACCCAGTACTTC. The rearrangement joins TRBV6-1 to TRBJ2-5, with D maybe TRBD1 (6 bases). The CDR3 contains 15 residues. Germline V gene lookup returns CDR1 MNHNS and CDR2 SASEGT.

The rearrangement uses TRBV10-3 and TRBJ1-6, with D perhaps matching TRBD1 (6 bases). CDR3 length: 15 residues. The ends were cut back, 0 bases at V and 6 bases at J, with 9 bases in the middle. From germline, CDR1 is ENHRY and CDR2 SYGVKD. The CDR3 is CAISESKGVNSPLHF. The CDR3 nucleotides read TGTGCCATCAGTGAGTCCAAGGGGGTTAATTCACCCCTCCACTTT.

The V and J genes are TRBV6-5 and TRBJ1-2, with D possibly being TRBD1 (6 bases). V shed 2 bases and J shed 6 bases, with 13 bases lying between them. The CDR3 contains 14 residues. Germline assignment: CDR1 MNHEY and CDR2 SVGAGI. The CDR3 spells CASSYRRQEDGYTF. The CDR3 region has the DNA TGTGCCAGCAGTTACCGAAGACAGGAGGATGGCTACACCTTC.

This rearrangement joins TRBV3-1 (or the pseudogene TRBV3-2) to TRBJ2-3; a possible D gene is TRBD2 (5 bases). Deletions cut 8 bases from V and 2 bases from J, with 20 bases between. The length of the CDR3 is 16 residues. CDR1 is LGHDT and CDR2 is YNNKEL in the germline V gene (reference sequence). CDR3 coding DNA: TGTGCCAGCGGAACCCCCCTTAGCGCCAACACAGATACGCAGTATTTT. As protein: CASGTPLSANTDTQYF.

This chain links TRBV6-5 with TRBJ2-7, with TRBD1 identical over 12 bases. There are 15 residues in the CDR3. With 5 bases clipped from V and 5 bases from J, the junction kept 7 bases outside the gene matches. Germline assignment: CDR1 MNHEY and CDR2 SVGAGI. CDR3 in DNA: TGTGCCAGCAGTACAGCCGGGACAGGGGGCGACGAGCAGTACTTC. Residues: CASSTAGTGGDEQYF.

The chain has TRBV19 and TRBJ1-6, with 9 bases lining up with TRBD1. The CDR3 consists of 13 residues. Germline CDR1 and CDR2: LNHDA and SQIVND (reference sequence). Germline trimming cut 5 bases from V and 10 bases from J; bases unmatched to any gene: 3. The CDR3 region is CASSGTGNSPLHF. Here the CDR3 DNA reads TGTGCCAGTAGTGGGACAGGGAACTCACCCCTCCACTTT. The variable domain in full, completed from reference TRBV19 and TRBJ1-6, reads DGGITQSPKYLFRKEGQNVTLSCEQNLNHDAMYWYRQDPGQGLRLIYYSQIVNDFQKGDIAEGYSVSREKKESFPLTVTSAQKNPTAFYLCASSGTGNSPLHFGNGTRLTVT.

The CDR3 nucleotides are TGTGCCAGCAGTTACTCCCCGTCCAGCGGTACTAGCACAGATACGCAGTATTTT. It encodes CASSYSPSSGTSTDTQYF. The rearrangement uses TRBV6-2 or TRBV6-3 and TRBJ2-3, with D perhaps TRBD2 (5 bases). Germline V gene lookup returns CDR1 MNHEY and CDR2 SVGEGT. Trimming took off 0 bases at V and 0 bases at J, with 16 bases between the two ends. The CDR3 spans 18 residues.

V gene TRBV18 combines with J gene TRBJ2-1; D remains unclear. The germline V gene encodes CDR1 KGHSH and CDR2 LQKENI. V was trimmed by 3 bases and J by 0 bases, leaving 6 bases between them. The length of the CDR3 is 14 residues. The CDR3 bases are TGTGCCAGCTCACCGCGTCTCTCCTACAATGAGCAGTTCTTC. It specifies CASSPRLSYNEQFF.

V gene TRBV6-6 combines with J gene TRBJ2-3, with 11 nucleotides matching TRBD2. CDR1 is MNHNY and CDR2 is SVGAGI in the germline V gene (reference sequence). V gave up 4 bases and J gave up 2 bases; unmatched junction bases: 5. This CDR3 has 16 residues. Here the CDR3 reads CASSSPGLAVTDTQYF. In DNA form, the CDR3 reads TGTGCCAGCAGTTCCCCGGGACTAGCGGTCACAGATACGCAGTATTTT.

V gene TRBV19 combines with J gene TRBJ1-1; D remains ambiguous. CDR1 is LNHDA, CDR2 SQIVND, per germline (reference sequence). This CDR3 is built from 13 residues. V was trimmed by 5 bases and J by 3 bases, leaving 10 bases between them. CDR3 protein: CASSASGYTEAFF. The CDR3 DNA follows: TGTGCCAGTAGTGCGTCGGGGTACACTGAAGCTTTCTTT. The variable domain in full, completed from reference TRBV19 and TRBJ1-1, reads DGGITQSPKYLFRKEGQNVTLSCEQNLNHDAMYWYRQDPGQGLRLIYYSQIVNDFQKGDIAEGYSVSREKKESFPLTVTSAQKNPTAFYLCASSASGYTEAFFGQGTRLTVV.

This clone occurred once. The chain has TRBV20-1 and TRBJ2-7, with 8 bases identical to TRBD1. J was trimmed by 3 bases and V by 3 bases; bases with no gene match: 1. Germline assignment: CDR1 DFQATT and CDR2 SNEGSKA (reference sequence). The CDR3 length is 12 residues. DNA of the CDR3: TGCAGTGCTAGTGACAGGGGCTACGAGCAGTACTTC. Protein sequence: CSASDRGYEQYF.

The chain uses TRBV15 and TRBJ1-4, with TRBD1 as a possible D gene (6 bases). The CDR3 is 13 residues long. Germline V gene sequence: CDR1 LNHNV, CDR2 YYDKDF (reference sequence). Trimming cost V 0 bases and J 8 bases, with 7 bases left between them. In nucleotides, the CDR3 is TGTGCCACCAGCAGAGACAGGGGCGAAAAACTGTTTTTT. It is translated as CATSRDRGEKLFF.